This T cell receptor beta chain came from a study of cytomegalovirus exposure and HLA in healthy donors. 60 Vbeta and 13 Jbeta primers were used in PCR. The data were produced by immunoSEQ multiplex PCR, yet TCRdb's version contains in-frame clones alone and is incomplete. The table has over 150,000 clones, 80% seen once; the top ten hold 4% to 5.5%. This CDR3 contains 14 residues. V shed 6 bases and J 7 bases; nucleotides not matched to a gene: 6. Germline V gene lookup returns CDR1 MGHDK and CDR2 SYGVNS. The clonotype comes from a man between 25 and 39 years old in good health and CMV-seronegative. Sequenced: PBMCs. J is TRBJ2-7 and V is TRBV25-1; 13 nucleotides agree with TRBD2. Here the CDR3 DNA reads TGTGCCAGCAGCGGACTAGCGGGAGCTGGGGAGCAGTACTTC. Protein: CASSGLAGAGEQYF.